These 7 T cell receptor beta chains originate from one sample sequenced in a study of identical twins. TCRdb re-derived calls from the 5' RACE reads in MiXCR, one entry per CDR3 protein. The sample lists approximately 700,000 distinct CDR3 sequences, approximately 18% occurring once. These data are also associated with another study on T cells expressing NK-cell markers.

Specimen: PBMCs. The receptor source for this set is a young woman in good health.

This clonotype showed up just a few times. The chain has TRBV20-1 and TRBJ2-7; TRBD2 matches at 9 bases. The CDR3 contains 15 residues. Germline V CDR1 and CDR2: DFQATT, SNEGSKA (reference sequence). V was pared by 1 base and J by 3 bases, with 7 bases of the junction left unmatched. In DNA form, the CDR3 reads TGCAGTGCTAGAGGGACGAGCGGGGGGCTCTACGAGCAGTACTTC. This encodes CSARGTSGGLYEQYF.

This chain links TRBV2 with TRBJ2-7, with 7 bases that match TRBD1. Germline V gives CDR1 SNHLY, CDR2 FYNNEI. The CDR3 covers 14 residues. V dropped 8 bases and J dropped 4; count of bases not matched to a gene: 11. The CDR3 spells CASSDGTARYEQYF. DNA of the CDR3: TGTGCCAGCTCTGATGGGACAGCCAGGTACGAGCAGTACTTC.

The chain combines TRBV6-1 with TRBJ1-6; no definite D call. This CDR3 spans 14 amino acids. Between the trimmed V and J ends, which lost 6 bases and 6 bases, there was a span of 12 bases. The germline gives CDR1 MNHNS, CDR2 SASEGT. CDR3 nucleotide sequence: TGTGCCAGCAGCCTACCGGGCCCTAATTCACCCCTCCACTTT. Protein: CASSLPGPNSPLHF.

The chain links TRBV30 to TRBJ2-7; possible D gene TRBD1, 5 bases. Trimming took off 5 bases at V and 3 bases at J, with 8 bases between the two ends. The CDR3 has 11 residues. Germline lookup yields CDR1 GTSNPN and CDR2 SVGIG (reference sequence). The CDR3 DNA reads TGTGCCTGGTCTGACAGCTACGAGCAGTACTTC. Amino acid sequence: CAWSDSYEQYF.

This clonotype was seen a few times. The chain combines TRBV12-3 or TRBV12-4 with TRBJ2-1; 8 bases align to TRBD2. With V trimmed by 5 bases and J by 4 bases, 13 bases remained unmatched. This CDR3 contains 17 residues. CDR3 DNA sequence: TGTGCCAGCAGTACCCGGGGTGGGCGGGGGGTATACAATGAGCAGTTCTTC. It encodes CASSTRGGRGVYNEQFF.

There are a few counts of this clonotype. The chain employs TRBV5-4 and TRBJ1-1, with D unclear. Germline V gene sequence: CDR1 SGHNT, CDR2 YYREEE (reference sequence). Trimming removed 6 bases at V and 0 bases at J, with 9 bases between. This CDR3 spans 13 amino acids. CDR3 in DNA: TGTGCCAGCACCGCCGGGATGAACACTGAAGCTTTCTTT. This sequence encodes CASTAGMNTEAFF.

The sample holds a few counts of this clonotype. This rearrangement joins TRBV10-3 to TRBJ2-4; D gene ambiguous. V was shortened by 9 bases and J by 9 bases, with 21 bases between the two germline ends. The CDR3 loop spans 14 amino acids. Germline lookup yields CDR1 ENHRY and CDR2 SYGVKD. The CDR3 region is CAIQSELGPAIQYF. In nucleotides, the CDR3 is TGTGCCATACAGTCAGAGTTGGGCCCGGCCATTCAGTACTTC.